This paragraph reports one T cell receptor (beta chain). This sample is part of a study of blood T cell repertoires in COVID-19. Study-wide background: Acute and convalescent COVID-19 specimens originated in the United States, Italy and Spain. From T cells, B-cell-depleted T cells, or PBMCs came the material, which was cDNA or gDNA.

In the original processing: For nucleated cells, counts were estimated from reference gene primer amplification. Assay: immunoSEQ multiplex PCR; the TCRdb copy retains only in-frame clones and omits some. That table supplies the V and J calls and clone size; D and trimming were determined from the DNA. The data show some 140,000 clones, with around 75% seen just once and 5% held by the top ten. It was during active infection that Seattle patients were enrolled and then longitudinally followed. This CDR3 is built from 13 residues. The germline V gene encodes CDR1 SEHNR and CDR2 FQNEAQ (reference sequence). V was cut by 5 bases and J by 0 bases, with 5 bases left in between.

The clonotype comes from a woman aged 65 to 85 with COVID-19, enrolled during active disease. J is TRBJ2-1 and V is TRBV7-9; TRBD2 might be the D (5 bases). Sequencing used peripheral blood. The CDR3 coding sequence is TGTGCCAGCAGCGGGAGCTCCTACAATGAGCAGTTCTTC. This translates into CASSGSSYNEQFF.